This T cell receptor (beta chain) came from a study of post-analysis software for immune sequencing data. Looking at the study overall: As for disease course, relapsing-remitting, secondary progressive and progressive-relapsing multiple sclerosis were all included. Regarding the study as a whole: Strong co-clustering by F measure linked samples that shared a preparation batch. Controls showed significantly higher normalized Chao1 diversity than did multiple sclerosis patients.

With regard to this clonotype: Its antigen is unknown.

Researchers reported that TCR beta cDNA libraries carried unique molecular identifiers. cDNA molecules numbering about 470,000 came from around 0.96 to 9.9 million T cells. TCRdb analysed the PCR reads with MiXCR anew, one entry per CDR3 protein. The table lists about 620,000 distinct CDR3 sequences, 44% of them singletons. The receptor was derived from a girl aged 5-17 years with multiple sclerosis. The material sequenced was blood.

The CDR3 DNA follows: TGTGCCAGCAGCTTCTCGATCGACTATGGCTACACCTTC. Translation: CASSFSIDYGYTF. This chain connects TRBV13 to TRBJ1-2; D is uncertain. The CDR3 contains 13 residues. CDR1 and CDR2 (germline): PRHDT, FYEKMQ (reference sequence). V lost 3 bases and J 3 bases, leaving 8 bases between the germline ends.